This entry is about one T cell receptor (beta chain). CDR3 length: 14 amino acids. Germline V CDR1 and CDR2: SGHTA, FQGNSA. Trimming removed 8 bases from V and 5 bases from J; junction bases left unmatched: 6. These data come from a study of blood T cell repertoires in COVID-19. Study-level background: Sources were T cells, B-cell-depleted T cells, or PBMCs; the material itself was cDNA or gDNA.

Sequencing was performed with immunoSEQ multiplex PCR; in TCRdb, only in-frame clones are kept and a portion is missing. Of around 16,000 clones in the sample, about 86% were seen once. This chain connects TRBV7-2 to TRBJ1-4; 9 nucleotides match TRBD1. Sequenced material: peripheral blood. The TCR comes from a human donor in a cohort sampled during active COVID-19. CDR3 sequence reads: CASSSGTGNEKLFF. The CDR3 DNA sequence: TGTGCCAGCTCCTCCGGGACAGGGAATGAAAAACTGTTTTTT. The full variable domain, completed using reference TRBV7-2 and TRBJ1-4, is GAGVSQSPSNKVTEKGKDVELRCDPISGHTALYWYRQSLGQGLEFLIYFQGNSAPDKSGLPSDRFSAERTGGSVSTLTIQRTQQEDSAVYLCASSSGTGNEKLFFGSGTQLSVL.